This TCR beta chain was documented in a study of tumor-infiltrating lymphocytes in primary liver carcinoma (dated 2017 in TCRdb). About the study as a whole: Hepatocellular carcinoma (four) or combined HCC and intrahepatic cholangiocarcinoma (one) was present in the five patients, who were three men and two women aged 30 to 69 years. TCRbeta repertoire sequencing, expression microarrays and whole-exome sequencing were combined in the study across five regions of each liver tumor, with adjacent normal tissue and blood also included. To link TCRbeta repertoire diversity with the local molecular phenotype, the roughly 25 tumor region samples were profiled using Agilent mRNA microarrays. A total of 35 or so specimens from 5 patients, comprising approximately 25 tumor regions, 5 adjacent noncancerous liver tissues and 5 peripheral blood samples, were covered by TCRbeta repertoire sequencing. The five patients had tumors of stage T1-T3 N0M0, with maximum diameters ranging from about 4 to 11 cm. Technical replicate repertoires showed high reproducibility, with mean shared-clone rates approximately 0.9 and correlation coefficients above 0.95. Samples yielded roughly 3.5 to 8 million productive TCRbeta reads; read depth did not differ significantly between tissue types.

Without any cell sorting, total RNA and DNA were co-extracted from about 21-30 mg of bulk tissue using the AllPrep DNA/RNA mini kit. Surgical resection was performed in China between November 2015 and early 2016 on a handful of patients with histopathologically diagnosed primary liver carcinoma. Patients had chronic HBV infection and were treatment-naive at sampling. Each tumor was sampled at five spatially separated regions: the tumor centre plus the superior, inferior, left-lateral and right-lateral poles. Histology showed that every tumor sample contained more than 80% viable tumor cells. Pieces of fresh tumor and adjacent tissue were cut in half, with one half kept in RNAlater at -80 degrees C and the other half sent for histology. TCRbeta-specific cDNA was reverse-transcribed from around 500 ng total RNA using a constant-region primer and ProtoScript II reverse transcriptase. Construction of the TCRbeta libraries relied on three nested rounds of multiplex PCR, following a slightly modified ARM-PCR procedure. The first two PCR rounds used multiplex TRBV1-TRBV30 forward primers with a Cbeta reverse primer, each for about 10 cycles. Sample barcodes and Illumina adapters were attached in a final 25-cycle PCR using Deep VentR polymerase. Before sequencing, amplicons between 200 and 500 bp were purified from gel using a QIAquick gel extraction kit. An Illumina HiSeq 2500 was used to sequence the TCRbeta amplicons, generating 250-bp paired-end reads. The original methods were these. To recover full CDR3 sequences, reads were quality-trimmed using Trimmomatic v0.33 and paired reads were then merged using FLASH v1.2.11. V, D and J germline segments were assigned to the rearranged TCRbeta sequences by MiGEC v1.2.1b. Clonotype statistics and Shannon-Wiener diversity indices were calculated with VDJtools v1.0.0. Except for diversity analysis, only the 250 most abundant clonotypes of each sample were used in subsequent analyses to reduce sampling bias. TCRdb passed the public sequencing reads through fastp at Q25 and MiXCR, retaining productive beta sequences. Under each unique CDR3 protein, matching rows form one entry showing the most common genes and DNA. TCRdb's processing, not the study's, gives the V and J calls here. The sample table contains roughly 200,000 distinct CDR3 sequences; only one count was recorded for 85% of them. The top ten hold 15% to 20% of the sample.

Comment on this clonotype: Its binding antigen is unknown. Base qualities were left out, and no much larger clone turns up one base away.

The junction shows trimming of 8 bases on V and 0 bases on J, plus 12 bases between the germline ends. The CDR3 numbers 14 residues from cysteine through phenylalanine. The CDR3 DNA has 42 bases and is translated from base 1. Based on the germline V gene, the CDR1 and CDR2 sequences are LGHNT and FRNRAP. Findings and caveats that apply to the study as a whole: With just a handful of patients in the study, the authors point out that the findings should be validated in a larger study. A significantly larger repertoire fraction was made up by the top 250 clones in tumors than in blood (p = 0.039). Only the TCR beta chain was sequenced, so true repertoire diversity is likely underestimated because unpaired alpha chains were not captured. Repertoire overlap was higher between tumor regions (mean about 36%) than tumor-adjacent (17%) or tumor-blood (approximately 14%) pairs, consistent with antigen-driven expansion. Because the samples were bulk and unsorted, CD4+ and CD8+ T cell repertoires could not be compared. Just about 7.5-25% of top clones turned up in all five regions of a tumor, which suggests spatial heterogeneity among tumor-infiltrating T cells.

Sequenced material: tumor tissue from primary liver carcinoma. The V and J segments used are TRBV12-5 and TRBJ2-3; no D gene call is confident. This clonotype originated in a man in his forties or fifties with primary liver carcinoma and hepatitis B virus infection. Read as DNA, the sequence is TGTGCTAGTACGGCCACAGCTAGCACAGATACGCAGTATTTT. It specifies CASTATASTDTQYF.